This entry describes one T cell receptor (beta chain). Its antigen is still unknown. Nothing much larger sits one base from this clone, and base qualities are not available. Focal radiation therapy combined with CTLA-4 blockade (ipilimumab) was tested in patients with chemo-refractory metastatic non-small-cell lung cancer. This entry is derived from a study of radiotherapy plus CTLA-4 blockade in lung cancer (dated by TCRdb to the late 2010s). In the study overall: Objective responses were observed in around 20% of enrolled patients, and disease control was achieved in less than 35%. Beyond this particular receptor, the publication reports: The strongest predictors of response, as reported, were early dynamic changes in blood T cell clones along with a rise in serum interferon-beta after radiation. After treatment with radiotherapy and ipilimumab, TCR clones that originated in tumors expanded in peripheral blood.

The CDR3 covers 15 residues, taking in both the cysteine and the phenylalanine. Left in the record is the CDR3 DNA by itself, 45 bases read in frame from the first base. CDR1 and CDR2 were assigned from the germline V gene as SGDLS and YYNGEE. The V and J ends are trimmed by 2 bases and 4 bases, leaving 15 bases between them. Receptor amplification or capture employed the immunoSEQ multiplex PCR assay. TCRdb holds this immuneACCESS table with in-frame rearrangements only. Some clones are missing; in checked studies, unresolved V genes explain under half, and the rest has no known cause. For this sample the table gives fewer than 100,000 clones, of which 84% were detected only once. The ten largest clonotypes hold approximately 0.77% of the sample.

The source was peripheral blood, collected from a patient treated with radiotherapy plus ipilimumab. This sequence was found in a human donor with non-small cell lung cancer who had stable disease on radiotherapy plus ipilimumab. The rearrangement joined TRBV9 to TRBJ2-5, with TRBD2 tentatively as D gene (5 bases match). This receptor has the CDR3 CASSVLPDGGETQYF. Here is the DNA: TGTGCCAGCAGCGTTCTCCCGGACGGAGGAGAGACCCAGTACTTC.